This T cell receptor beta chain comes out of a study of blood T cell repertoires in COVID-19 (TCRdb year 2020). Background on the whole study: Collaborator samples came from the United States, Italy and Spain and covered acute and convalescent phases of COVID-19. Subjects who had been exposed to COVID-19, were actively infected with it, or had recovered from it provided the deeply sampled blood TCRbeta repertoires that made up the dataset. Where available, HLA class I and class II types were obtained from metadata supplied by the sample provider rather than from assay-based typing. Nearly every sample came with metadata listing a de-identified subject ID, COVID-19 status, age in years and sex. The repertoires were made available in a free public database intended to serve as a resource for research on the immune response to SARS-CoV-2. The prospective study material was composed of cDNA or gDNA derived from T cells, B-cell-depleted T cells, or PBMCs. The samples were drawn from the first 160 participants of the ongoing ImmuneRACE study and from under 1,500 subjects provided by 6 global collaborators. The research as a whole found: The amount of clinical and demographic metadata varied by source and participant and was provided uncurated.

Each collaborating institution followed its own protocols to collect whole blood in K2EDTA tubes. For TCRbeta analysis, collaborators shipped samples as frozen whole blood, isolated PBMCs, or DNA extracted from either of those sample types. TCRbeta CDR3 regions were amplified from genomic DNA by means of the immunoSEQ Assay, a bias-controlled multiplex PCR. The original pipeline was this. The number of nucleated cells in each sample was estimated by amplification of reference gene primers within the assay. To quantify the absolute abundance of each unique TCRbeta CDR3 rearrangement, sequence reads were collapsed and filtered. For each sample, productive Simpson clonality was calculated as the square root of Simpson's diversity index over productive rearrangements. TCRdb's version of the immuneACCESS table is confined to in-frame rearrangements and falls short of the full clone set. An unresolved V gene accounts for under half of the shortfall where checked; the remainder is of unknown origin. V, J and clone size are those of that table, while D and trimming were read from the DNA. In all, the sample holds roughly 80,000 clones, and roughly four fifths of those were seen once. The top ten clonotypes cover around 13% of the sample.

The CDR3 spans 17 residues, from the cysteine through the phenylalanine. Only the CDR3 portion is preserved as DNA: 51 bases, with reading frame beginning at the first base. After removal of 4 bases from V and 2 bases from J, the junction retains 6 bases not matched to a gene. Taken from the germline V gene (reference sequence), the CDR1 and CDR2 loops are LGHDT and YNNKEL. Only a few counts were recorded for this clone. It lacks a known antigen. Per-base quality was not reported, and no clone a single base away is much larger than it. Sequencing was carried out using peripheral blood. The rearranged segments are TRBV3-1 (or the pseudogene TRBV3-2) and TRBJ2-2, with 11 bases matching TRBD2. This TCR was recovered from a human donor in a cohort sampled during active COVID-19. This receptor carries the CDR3 CASSPELAGANTGELFF. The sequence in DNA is TGTGCCAGCAGCCCCGAACTAGCGGGGGCTAACACCGGGGAGCTGTTTTTT.